One and the same sample provided the 26 T cell receptor beta chains below, sequenced in a study of T cells expressing NK-cell markers. With the 5' RACE reads reprocessed, TCRdb shows one record per CDR3 protein and no DNA. This table holds about 450,000 distinct CDR3 sequences. Sequences were obtained from blood T cells: a sorted CD56 or NKG2C T cell subset, CD4+ or CD8+ T cells, or bulk PBMC T cells (not recorded which). These receptors were collected from a woman between 18 and 70 years old in good health.

This rearrangement joins TRBV24-1 to TRBJ2-5; TCRdb's D call of TRBD1 is untestable without DNA. Germline values: CDR1 KGHDR, CDR2 SFDVKD. The CDR3 extends over 14 amino acids. The CDR3 spells CATSDRTGMETQYF.

V and J are TRBV12-3 or TRBV12-4 and TRBJ2-2. The CDR3 has 14 residues. CDR3 residues: CASIKRQITGELFF.

The CDR3 spells CSAPYINLVQYF. The chain combines TRBV20-1 with TRBJ2-7; TCRdb proposes TRBD2, but this gene call is untestable without DNA. The CDR3 contains 12 residues. CDR1 is DFQATT, CDR2 SNEGSKA, per germline (reference sequence).

The chain is built from TRBV7-6 and TRBJ1-4; TCRdb's D call, TRBD1, is unchecked because there is no DNA. In germline, CDR1 is SGHVS, CDR2 FNYEAQ. There are 16 residues in the CDR3. The CDR3 here is CASSWDRRLSSEKLFF.

This rearrangement joins TRBV20-1 to TRBJ2-1. Germline V lookup: CDR1 DFQATT, CDR2 SNEGSKA (reference sequence). The CDR3 is 12 residues long. CDR3 protein: CSARWGSNEQFF.

This chain joins TRBV5-1 and TRBJ1-1. Germline loops: CDR1 SGHRS, CDR2 YFSETQ. This CDR3 contains 15 residues. CDR3 amino acids: CASSLAQGGNTEAFF. Variable domain in full (rest from reference TRBV5-1 and TRBJ1-1): KAGVTQTPRYLIKTRGQQVTLSCSPISGHRSVSWYQQTPGQGLQFLFEYFSETQRNKGNFPGRFSGRQFSNSRSEMNVSTLELGDSALYLCASSLAQGGNTEAFFGQGTRLTVV.

This sequence joins TRBV7-3 and TRBJ2-1; the TCRdb call, TRBD1, lacks DNA for checking. The germline CDR1 and CDR2 sequences are SGHTA and FQGTGA. The CDR3 is 15 residues long. The CDR3 here is CASSLTAPAYNEQFF.

The chain carries TRBV6-4 and TRBJ2-1; with no DNA, the TCRdb D assignment of TRBD2 cannot be verified. Looked up from germline, CDR1 is MRHNA and CDR2 is SNTAGT. The CDR3 extends over 13 amino acids. The CDR3 reads CASSASGGHEQFF.

The J gene is TRBJ2-1, the V gene TRBV29-1. Per the germline V gene, CDR1 is SQVTM and CDR2 is ANQGSEA. The length of the CDR3 is 15 residues. CDR3: CSATPNPSSYNEQFF.

CDR3 protein: CSAPTGGDGYTF. The rearrangement uses TRBV20-1 and TRBJ1-2; no DNA is available, so the TRBD1 call from TCRdb remains unchecked. The CDR3 consists of 12 residues. Germline CDR1 reads DFQATT; CDR2 reads SNEGSKA (reference sequence).

V and J are TRBV27 and TRBJ1-4; the D gene TCRdb calls, TRBD1, cannot be checked with no DNA. The CDR3 is 14 amino acids. In germline, CDR1 is MNHEY, CDR2 SMNVEV (reference sequence). The CDR3 loop is CASSGGGDKKKLFF.

This sequence joins TRBV3-1 and TRBJ2-6. CDR1 and CDR2 (germline): LGHDT, YNNKEL (reference sequence). The CDR3 is 13 residues long. The CDR3 sequence: CASSVKGANVLTF.

V and J are TRBV20-1 and TRBJ2-1; lacking DNA, the TRBD2 call made by TCRdb goes unchecked. The CDR3 loop spans 16 amino acids. Germline V gene sequence: CDR1 DFQATT, CDR2 SNEGSKA (reference sequence). The CDR3: CSASRGAAASYNEQFF.

The V call is TRBV12-3 or TRBV12-4, the J call TRBJ2-2. This CDR3 comprises 12 residues. The CDR3 loop reads CASRPSTRELFF.

V and J are TRBV29-1 and TRBJ2-7; TCRdb names TRBD2, which stays unverified in the absence of DNA. CDR1 and CDR2 from the germline V gene are SQVTM and ANQGSEA. The CDR3 runs to 15 residues. CDR3 sequence: CSVRGLADSSYEQYF.

The rearrangement joins TRBV24-1 to TRBJ2-3; TCRdb's D call of TRBD2 is untestable without DNA. The CDR3 covers 16 residues. The germline V gene encodes CDR1 KGHDR and CDR2 SFDVKD. CDR3 residues: CATSDWFSGVTDTQYF.

V gene TRBV20-1 combines with J gene TRBJ2-5; the TRBD1 assignment by TCRdb is unverifiable without DNA. This CDR3 has 15 residues. Germline-derived CDR1 and CDR2 are DFQATT and SNEGSKA (reference sequence). This CDR3 is CSGINRDRVGETQYF.

The J gene is TRBJ2-1, the V gene TRBV7-2; TCRdb reports TRBD2, a call that lacks DNA to check it against. CDR3 length: 13 residues. CDR1 is SGHTA and CDR2 is FQGNSA in the germline V gene. Here the CDR3 reads CASSTRTSGEQFF.

V usage is TRBV7-9 and J usage is TRBJ1-5; there is no DNA to check the TCRdb D call of TRBD1. Germline CDR1 reads SEHNR; CDR2 reads FQNEAQ (reference sequence). The CDR3 contains 15 residues. The CDR3 is CASSLGGGASESQHF.

This sequence joins TRBV29-1 and TRBJ2-7. CDR1 SQVTM and CDR2 ANQGSEA come from the germline V gene. The CDR3 loop spans 15 amino acids. CDR3 amino acids: CSQMGLDLLSYEQYF.

The chain combines TRBV6-1 with TRBJ1-2; the D call from TCRdb, TRBD1, cannot be confirmed without DNA. The CDR3 length is 15 residues. CDR1 is MNHNS, CDR2 SASEGT, per germline. The CDR3 loop reads CASSEDTGGYYGYTF.

This chain links TRBV12-3 or TRBV12-4 with TRBJ1-5. The CDR3 spans 12 residues. CDR3: CASSLGYQPQHF.

The chain couples TRBV27 to TRBJ2-1; the TCRdb call, TRBD2, lacks DNA for checking. The CDR3 has 14 residues. In germline, CDR1 is MNHEY, CDR2 SMNVEV (reference sequence). The CDR3 reads CASSHSEGGNEQFF.

This chain connects TRBV12-3 or TRBV12-4 to TRBJ2-3. The CDR3 spans 15 residues. The CDR3 reads CASSLVLASTDTQYF.

This sequence joins TRBV11-2 and TRBJ2-2; checking the TCRdb D call of TRBD2 is not possible without DNA. Germline lookup yields CDR1 SGHAT and CDR2 FQNNGV. CDR3 length equals 18 residues. The CDR3 here is CASSFGFLAGASGRELFF.

J is TRBJ1-1 and V is TRBV7-9; TCRdb gives TRBD1 as the D gene, but with no DNA this cannot be confirmed. Germline V gene data show CDR1 as SEHNR and CDR2 as FQNEAQ (reference sequence). The CDR3 is made up of 14 amino acids. CDR3 loop: CASSVDTLNTEAFF.